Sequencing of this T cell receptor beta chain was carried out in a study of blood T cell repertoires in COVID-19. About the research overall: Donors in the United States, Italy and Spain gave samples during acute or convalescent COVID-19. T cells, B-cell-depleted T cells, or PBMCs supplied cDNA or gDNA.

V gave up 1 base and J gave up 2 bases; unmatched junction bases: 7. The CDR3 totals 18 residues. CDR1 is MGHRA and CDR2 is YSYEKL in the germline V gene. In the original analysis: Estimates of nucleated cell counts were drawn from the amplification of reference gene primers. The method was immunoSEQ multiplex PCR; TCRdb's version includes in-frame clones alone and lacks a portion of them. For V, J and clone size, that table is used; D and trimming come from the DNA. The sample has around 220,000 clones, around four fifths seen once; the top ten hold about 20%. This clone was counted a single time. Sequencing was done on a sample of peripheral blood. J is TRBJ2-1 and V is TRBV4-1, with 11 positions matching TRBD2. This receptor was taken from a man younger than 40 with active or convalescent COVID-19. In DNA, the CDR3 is TGCGCCAGCAGCCAAGTACCGGGACTAGCGGCCCCCTACAATGAGCAGTTCTTC. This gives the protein CASSQVPGLAAPYNEQFF.